One T cell receptor (beta chain) is described in this entry. The target antigen is unknown. The authors negatively isolated CD8+ and CD4+ T cells and FACS-enriched TEMRA cells. The sample originates from a study of CD8 T cells in Susac syndrome. The RNA input was about 0.5 to 1 ug, and it was reverse transcribed with random hexamers. TCRdb analysed the immunoSEQ multiplex PCR reads with MiXCR anew, one entry per CDR3 protein. The sample records approximately 110,000 distinct CDR3 sequences, about 93% being singletons. Study-wide points: Only a relatively small number of individuals were included in the TCR sequencing and HLA analysis.

The V gene lost 1 base and the J gene lost 10 bases, with 5 bases spanning the gap. The CDR3 runs to 12 residues. Germline V gene lookup returns CDR1 SGHTA and CDR2 FQGNSA. The sample consisted of CD4+ T cells from PBMCs. The V call is TRBV7-2, the J call TRBJ2-6; D ambiguous. This sequence originates from a human donor in good health. CDR3 in amino acids: CASSLVGNVLTF. CDR3 in DNA: TGTGCCAGCAGCTTAGTTGGGAACGTCCTGACTTTC.